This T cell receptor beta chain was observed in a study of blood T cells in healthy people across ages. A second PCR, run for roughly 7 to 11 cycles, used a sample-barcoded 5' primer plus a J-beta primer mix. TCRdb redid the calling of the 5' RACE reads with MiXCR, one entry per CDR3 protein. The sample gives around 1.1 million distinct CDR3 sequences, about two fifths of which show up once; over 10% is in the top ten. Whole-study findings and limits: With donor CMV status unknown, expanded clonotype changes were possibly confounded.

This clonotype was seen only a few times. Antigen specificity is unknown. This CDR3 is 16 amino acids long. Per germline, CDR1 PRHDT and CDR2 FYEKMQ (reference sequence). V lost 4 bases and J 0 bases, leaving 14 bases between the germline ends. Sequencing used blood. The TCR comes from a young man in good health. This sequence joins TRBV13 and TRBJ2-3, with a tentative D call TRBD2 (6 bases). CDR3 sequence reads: CASSSRPGLSTDTQYF. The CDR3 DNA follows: TGTGCCAGCAGCTCCCGACCGGGACTTAGCACAGATACGCAGTATTTT.